Each of the 4 T cell receptor beta chains below was sequenced from the same sample in a study of blood T cell repertoires in COVID-19. Clones were sequenced by immunoSEQ multiplex PCR, and TCRdb holds only the in-frame ones, with some missing. The profile shows 130,000 to 150,000 clones, approximately 87% of them singletons. The sample consisted of PBMCs or T cells enriched from blood (not recorded which). These receptors were obtained from a man in his fifties or sixties who had recovered from COVID-19.

The genes are TRBV6-1 and TRBJ1-6; D is ambiguous. V was cut by 4 bases and J by 9 bases, with 19 bases left in between. The length of the CDR3 is 16 residues. Germline CDR1 is MNHNS and CDR2 is SASEGT. The CDR3 coding sequence is TGTGCCAGCAGTGCAAGGCCGGGCCGGGGAGGTTCACCCCTCCACTTT. Translation gives CASSARPGRGGSPLHF.

This clone was detected only once. This rearrangement joins TRBV19 to TRBJ2-7, with 8 positions matching TRBD2. The CDR3 has 12 residues. CDR1 is LNHDA, CDR2 SQIVND, per germline (reference sequence). The ends lost 9 bases at V and 3 bases at J; junction bases unmatched: 4. The CDR3 region is CASAGTSYEQYF. The CDR3 nucleotides are TGTGCCAGCGCTGGGACTAGCTACGAGCAGTACTTC.

The J gene is TRBJ2-1, the V gene TRBV4-1; 7 nucleotides align to TRBD2. Germline V lookup: CDR1 MGHRA, CDR2 YSYEKL. The CDR3 extends over 16 amino acids. Trimming took 0 bases from V and 3 from J; bases not matched to a gene: 5. The CDR3: CASSQDLRGYYNEQFF. CDR3 nucleotides: TGCGCCAGCAGCCAAGATCTGCGGGGGTACTACAATGAGCAGTTCTTC.

J is TRBJ2-7 and V is TRBV7-6; unclear D gene. V shed 1 base and J shed 0 bases, with 10 bases lying between them. The germline V gene encodes CDR1 SGHVS and CDR2 FNYEAQ. This CDR3 is 15 amino acids long. CDR3 loop: CASSLESQSSYEQYF. The CDR3 nucleotides read TGTGCCAGCAGCTTAGAATCACAGAGCTCCTACGAGCAGTACTTC. The whole variable domain, remainder taken from reference TRBV7-6 and TRBJ2-7, is GAGVSQSPRYKVTKRGQDVALRCDPISGHVSLYWYRQALGQGPEFLTYFNYEAQQDKSGLPNDRFSAERPEGSISTLTIQRTEQRDSAMYRCASSLESQSSYEQYFGPGTRLTVT.